Listed here are 19 T cell receptor beta chains from one sample, sequenced in a study of blood T cells in healthy people across ages. Then a second PCR, running about 6 to 11 cycles, was carried out with a sample-barcoded 5' primer and a J-beta primer mix. TCRdb ran MiXCR on the 5' RACE reads and lists one entry per CDR3 protein. Of about 1.8 million distinct CDR3 sequences listed, around half were seen once; the top ten hold approximately 2.1%. Specimen: blood. These receptors were obtained from a woman aged 40-49 years in good health.

The rearrangement uses TRBV4-1 and TRBJ2-3; perhaps TRBD2 as D (6 bases). In germline, CDR1 is MGHRA, CDR2 YSYEKL. This CDR3 is 16 amino acids long. V lost 3 bases, J lost 8 bases, and 21 bases lay in between. CDR3 in DNA: TGCGCCAGCAGCCAGAGGACTACCCTTTCCTCCGTTACGCAGTATTTT. Translated, it gives CASSQRTTLSSVTQYF.

This clonotype was counted between two and nine times. The V call is TRBV6-6, the J call TRBJ2-5; D is undetermined. The germline gives CDR1 MNHNY, CDR2 SVGAGI (reference sequence). V was trimmed by 0 bases and J by 10 bases, leaving 6 bases between them. The CDR3 is 11 amino acids. CDR3 amino acids: CASSYSSNQYF. The DNA of the CDR3 is TGTGCCAGCAGTTACTCGTCAAACCAGTACTTC.

The rearrangement joins TRBV10-1 to TRBJ2-7; possibly TRBD2 for D (6 bases). This CDR3 region has 16 residues. Germline loops: CDR1 WNHNN, CDR2 SYGVQD (reference sequence). V was cut by 4 bases and J by 0 bases, with 16 bases left in between. DNA for the CDR3: TGCGCCAGCAGTGGTCGGACCGGGGGAAGCTCCTACGAGCAGTACTTC. This encodes CASSGRTGGSSYEQYF.

V is TRBV6-6 and J is TRBJ2-5, with D perhaps TRBD1 or TRBD2 (5 bases each). Between the trimmed V and J ends, which lost 2 bases and 2 bases, there was a span of 9 bases. From germline, CDR1 is MNHNY and CDR2 SVGAGI (reference sequence). The CDR3 is 14 amino acids. As DNA, the CDR3 is TGTGCCAGCAGTTACAAGGGACCACAAGAGACCCAGTACTTC. This sequence encodes CASSYKGPQETQYF.

This clonotype was seen only a few times. This chain connects TRBV6-6 to TRBJ2-7; 10 bases line up with TRBD1. Germline V gene sequence: CDR1 MNHNY, CDR2 SVGAGI (reference sequence). There are 14 residues in the CDR3. V trimming: 7 bases; J trimming: 7 bases; junction bases outside the gene matches: 10. The DNA for the CDR3 is TGTGCCAGCAATACCGGGACAGGGGTCGGGGAGCAGTACTTC. It is translated as CASNTGTGVGEQYF.

This clonotype was counted a few times. This chain joins TRBV7-6 and TRBJ2-7; D remains ambiguous. The CDR3 has 13 residues. Germline V CDR1 and CDR2: SGHVS, FNYEAQ. V lost 1 base, J lost 7 bases, and 11 bases lay in between. Here the CDR3 DNA reads TGTGCCAGCAGCTTAGTGGCCAGCTCTGAGCAGTACTTC. Protein: CASSLVASSEQYF.

This clonotype appeared a few times. The J gene is TRBJ2-3, the V gene TRBV28; maybe TRBD2 (5 bases). Between the trimmed V and J ends, which lost 3 bases and 0 bases, there was a span of 13 bases. Germline V gene sequence: CDR1 MDHEN, CDR2 SYDVKM. This CDR3 is built from 16 residues. CDR3 sequence: CASSFFGEGSTDTQYF. DNA of the CDR3: TGTGCCAGCAGTTTCTTCGGGGAAGGGAGCACAGATACGCAGTATTTT.

The V call is TRBV6-5, the J call TRBJ2-5; 8 nucleotides agree with TRBD1. The CDR3 totals 17 residues. V shed 1 base and J 5 bases; nucleotides not matched to a gene: 12. Germline CDR1 reads MNHEY; CDR2 reads SVGAGI. The DNA for the CDR3 is TGTGCCAGCAGTTACTGGGGTTCATCAGGGGGCGATGAGACCCAGTACTTC. Translation: CASSYWGSSGGDETQYF.

The rearrangement links TRBV28 to TRBJ2-1; D tentatively reads TRBD1 or TRBD2 (5 bases each). Deletions cut 7 bases from V and 5 bases from J, with 21 bases between. Per the germline V gene, CDR1 is MDHEN and CDR2 is SYDVKM. This CDR3 is 16 amino acids long. The CDR3 protein is CASKSGTPRGNNEQFF. For the CDR3, the DNA is TGTGCCAGCAAATCCGGGACGCCGCGTGGTAACAATGAGCAGTTCTTC.

The chain recombines TRBV24-1 with TRBJ2-3; D might be TRBD1 (6 bases). The V and J ends lost 3 bases and 0 bases respectively, with 12 bases between them. This CDR3 comprises 16 residues. CDR1 is KGHDR and CDR2 is SFDVKD in the germline V gene. For the CDR3, the DNA is TGTGCCACCAGTGATCAGGACAGACCTAGCACAGATACGCAGTATTTT. It is translated as CATSDQDRPSTDTQYF.

The V and J genes are TRBV6-2 or TRBV6-3 and TRBJ2-7; 7 nucleotides match TRBD2. After removal of 2 bases from V and 6 bases from J, the junction contained 10 bases not matched to a gene. Germline lookup yields CDR1 MNHEY and CDR2 SVGEGT. The CDR3 consists of 15 residues. CDR3 residues: CASSYRVAGPVEQYF. Written as DNA, the CDR3 is TGTGCCAGCAGTTACCGAGTAGCGGGCCCCGTCGAGCAGTACTTC.

This sequence joins TRBV4-1 and TRBJ2-5, with D perhaps matching TRBD1 (6 bases). The germline gives CDR1 MGHRA, CDR2 YSYEKL. The V end was cut by 4 bases, the J end by 7 bases, with 13 bases between. The CDR3 totals 13 residues. This CDR3 is CASSPPGVGTQYF. CDR3 DNA sequence: TGCGCCAGCAGCCCTCCAGGGGTCGGGACCCAGTACTTC.

The chain recombines TRBV7-8 with TRBJ2-3, with unresolved D. CDR1 and CDR2 (germline): SGHVS, FQNEAQ. Trimming stripped 3 bases from V and 1 base from J, with 14 bases between. The CDR3 is 16 amino acids. The CDR3: CASSFLLGKCTDTQYF. For the CDR3, the DNA is TGTGCCAGCAGCTTCCTTCTAGGAAAGTGCACAGATACGCAGTATTTT.

V and J are TRBV20-1 and TRBJ2-1; 10 bases match TRBD2. The V segment lost 8 bases and the J segment 7 bases; nucleotides outside the gene matches: 8. This CDR3 spans 13 amino acids. Germline loops: CDR1 DFQATT, CDR2 SNEGSKA (reference sequence). The CDR3 region has the DNA TGCAGTCCACTAGCGGGGAGGGGAAATGAGCAGTTCTTC. It encodes CSPLAGRGNEQFF.

V is TRBV6-2 or TRBV6-3 and J is TRBJ1-5; no definite D call. Germline V gene lookup returns CDR1 MNHEY and CDR2 SVGEGT. V was shortened by 6 bases and J by 7 bases, with 10 bases between the two germline ends. The CDR3 sequence is 12 residues long. The CDR3 nucleotides are TGTGCCAGCAGAATAACATGGCAGCCCCAGCATTTT. It specifies CASRITWQPQHF.

This clonotype was counted only a few times. The gene calls are TRBV7-9 and TRBJ2-1; D uncertain. The V end was cut by 2 bases, the J end by 3 bases, with 11 bases between. The CDR3 loop spans 15 amino acids. In germline, CDR1 is SEHNR, CDR2 FQNEAQ (reference sequence). CDR3 DNA sequence: TGTGCCAGCAGCTTATACCCAGACGGCTACAATGAGCAGTTCTTC. Translation: CASSLYPDGYNEQFF. Full variable domain (outside the CDR3, taken from reference TRBV7-9 and TRBJ2-1): DTGVSQNPRHKITKRGQNVTFRCDPISEHNRLYWYRQTLGQGPEFLTYFQNEAQLEKSRLLSDRFSAERPKGSFSTLEIQRTEQGDSAMYLCASSLYPDGYNEQFFGPGTRLTVL.

The chain combines TRBV6-6 with TRBJ1-6; TRBD1 is a possible D gene (6 bases). V lost 5 bases and J 10 bases, leaving 15 bases between the germline ends. Germline CDR1 reads MNHNY; CDR2 reads SVGAGI (reference sequence). The CDR3 loop spans 14 amino acids. CDR3 sequence reads: CASSTQTGYSPLHF. DNA for the CDR3: TGTGCCAGCAGTACACAAACAGGGTACTCACCCCTCCACTTT.

Remarks on this clonotype: The junction departs from the called germline gene at one end, perhaps through a read error. The chain carries TRBV15 and TRBJ2-5, with D possibly being TRBD1 (5 bases). This CDR3 has 16 amino acids. Per germline, CDR1 LNHNV and CDR2 YYDKDF (reference sequence). This CDR3 reads CATSRSFRGSYNEQYF. In DNA form, the CDR3 reads TGCGCCACCAGCAGGAGCTTTAGGGGATCCTACAATGAGCAGTACTTC.

The chain couples TRBV12-3 or TRBV12-4 to TRBJ2-5; tentatively, D is TRBD1 (5 bases). Trimming cost V 6 bases and J 3 bases, with 8 bases left between them. The CDR3 totals 12 residues. The CDR3 protein is CASRTVKETQYF. The DNA of the CDR3 is TGTGCCAGCAGGACAGTTAAAGAGACCCAGTACTTC.